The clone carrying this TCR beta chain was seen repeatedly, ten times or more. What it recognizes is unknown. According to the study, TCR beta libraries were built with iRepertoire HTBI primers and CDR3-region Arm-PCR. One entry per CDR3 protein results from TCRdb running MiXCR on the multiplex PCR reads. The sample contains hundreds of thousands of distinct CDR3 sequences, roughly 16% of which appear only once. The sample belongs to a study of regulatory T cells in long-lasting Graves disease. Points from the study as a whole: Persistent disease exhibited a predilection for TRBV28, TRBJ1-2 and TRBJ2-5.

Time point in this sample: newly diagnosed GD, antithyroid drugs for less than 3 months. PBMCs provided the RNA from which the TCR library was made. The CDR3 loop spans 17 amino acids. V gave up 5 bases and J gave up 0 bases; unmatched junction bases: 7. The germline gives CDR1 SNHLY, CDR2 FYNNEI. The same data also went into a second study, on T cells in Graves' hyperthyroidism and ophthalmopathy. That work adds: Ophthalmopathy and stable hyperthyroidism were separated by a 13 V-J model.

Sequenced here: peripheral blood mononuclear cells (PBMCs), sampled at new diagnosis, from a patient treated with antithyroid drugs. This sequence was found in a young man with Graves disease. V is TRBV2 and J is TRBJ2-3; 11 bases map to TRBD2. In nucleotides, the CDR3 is TGTGCCAGCAGTCAATCGGGACTAGCGGCTAGCACAGATACGCAGTATTTT. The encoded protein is CASSQSGLAASTDTQYF.